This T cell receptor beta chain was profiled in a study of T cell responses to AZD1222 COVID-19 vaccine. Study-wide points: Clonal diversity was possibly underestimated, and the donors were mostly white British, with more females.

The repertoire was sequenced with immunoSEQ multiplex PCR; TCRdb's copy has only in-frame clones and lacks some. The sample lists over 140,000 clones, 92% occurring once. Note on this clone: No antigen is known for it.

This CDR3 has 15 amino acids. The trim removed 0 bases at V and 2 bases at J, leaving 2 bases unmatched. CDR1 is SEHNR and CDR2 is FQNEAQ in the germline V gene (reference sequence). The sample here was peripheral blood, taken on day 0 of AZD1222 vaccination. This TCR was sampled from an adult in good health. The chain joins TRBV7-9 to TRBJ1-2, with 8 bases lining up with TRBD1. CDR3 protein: CASSLAQGANYGYTF. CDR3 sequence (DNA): TGTGCCAGCAGCTTAGCGCAGGGGGCGAACTATGGCTACACCTTC.